Given below is one TCR beta chain in context. The sample originates from a study of blood T cell repertoires in COVID-19. Study-wide background: The United States, Italy and Spain supplied acute and convalescent COVID-19 samples.

The CDR3 length is 14 residues. Germline CDR1 SGHTA, CDR2 FQGNSA. Trimming cost V 3 bases and J 1 base; bases outside gene matches: 1. The authors' processing: Nucleated cell counts were estimated from reference gene primer amplification. Profiling relied on immunoSEQ multiplex PCR, and the TCRdb table lists in-frame clones only, not all of them. The V and J calls and the clone size are those of that table, but D and trimming were determined from the DNA. The table records roughly 180,000 clones, roughly 76% of them present only once. Sequences were obtained from peripheral blood. The TCR comes from a woman aged 45 to 65 with active or convalescent COVID-19. V usage is TRBV7-2 and J usage is TRBJ2-5; 8 bases align to TRBD1. The CDR3 sequence is CASSLGTGQETQYF. CDR3 coding DNA: TGTGCCAGCAGCTTGGGGACAGGCCAAGAGACCCAGTACTTC.